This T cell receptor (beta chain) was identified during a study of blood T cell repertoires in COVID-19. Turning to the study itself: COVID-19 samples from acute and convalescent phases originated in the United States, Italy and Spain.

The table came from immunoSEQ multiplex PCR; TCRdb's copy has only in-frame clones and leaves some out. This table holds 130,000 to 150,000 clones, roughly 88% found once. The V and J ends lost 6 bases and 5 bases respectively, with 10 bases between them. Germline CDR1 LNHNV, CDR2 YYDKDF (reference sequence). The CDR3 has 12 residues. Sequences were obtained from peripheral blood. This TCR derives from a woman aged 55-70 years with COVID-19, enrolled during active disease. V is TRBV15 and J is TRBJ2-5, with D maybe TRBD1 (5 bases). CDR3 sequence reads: CATRGLGETQYF. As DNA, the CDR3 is TGTGCCACCAGGGGGCTCGGGGAGACCCAGTACTTC.